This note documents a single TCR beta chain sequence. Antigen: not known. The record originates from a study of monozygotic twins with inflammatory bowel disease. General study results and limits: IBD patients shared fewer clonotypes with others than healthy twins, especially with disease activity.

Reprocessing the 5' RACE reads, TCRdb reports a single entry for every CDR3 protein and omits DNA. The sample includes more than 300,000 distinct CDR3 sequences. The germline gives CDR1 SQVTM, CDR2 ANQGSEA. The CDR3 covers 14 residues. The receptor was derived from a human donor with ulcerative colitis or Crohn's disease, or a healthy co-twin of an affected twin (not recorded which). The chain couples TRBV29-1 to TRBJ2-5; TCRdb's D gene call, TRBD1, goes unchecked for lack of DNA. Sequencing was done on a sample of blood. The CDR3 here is CSVDKGTAKETQYF.